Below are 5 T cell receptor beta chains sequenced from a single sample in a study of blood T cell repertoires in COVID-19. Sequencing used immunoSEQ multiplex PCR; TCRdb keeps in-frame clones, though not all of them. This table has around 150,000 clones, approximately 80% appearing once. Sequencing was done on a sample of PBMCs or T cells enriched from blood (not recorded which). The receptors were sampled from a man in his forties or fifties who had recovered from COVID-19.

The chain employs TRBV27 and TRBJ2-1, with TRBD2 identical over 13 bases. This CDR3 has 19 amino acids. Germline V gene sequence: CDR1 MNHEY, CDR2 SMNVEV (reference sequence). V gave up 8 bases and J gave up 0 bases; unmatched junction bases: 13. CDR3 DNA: TGTGCCAGCGGGGCCGGGACTAGCGGGGAATCGAGCTCCTACAATGAGCAGTTCTTC. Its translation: CASGAGTSGESSSYNEQFF.

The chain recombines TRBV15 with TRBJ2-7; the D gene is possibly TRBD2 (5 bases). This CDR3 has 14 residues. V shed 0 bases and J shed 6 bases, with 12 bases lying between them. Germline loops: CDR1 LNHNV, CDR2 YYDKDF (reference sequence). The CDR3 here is CATSRDGVSGEQYF. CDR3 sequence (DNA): TGTGCCACCAGCAGAGACGGGGTTTCGGGCGAGCAGTACTTC.

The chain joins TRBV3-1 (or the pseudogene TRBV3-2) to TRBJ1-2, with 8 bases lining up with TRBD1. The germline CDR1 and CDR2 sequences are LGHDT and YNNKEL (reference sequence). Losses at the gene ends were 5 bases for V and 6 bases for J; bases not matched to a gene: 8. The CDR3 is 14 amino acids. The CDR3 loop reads CASSDRGNGHGYTF. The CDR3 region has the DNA TGTGCCAGCAGCGACAGGGGCAATGGCCATGGCTACACCTTC.

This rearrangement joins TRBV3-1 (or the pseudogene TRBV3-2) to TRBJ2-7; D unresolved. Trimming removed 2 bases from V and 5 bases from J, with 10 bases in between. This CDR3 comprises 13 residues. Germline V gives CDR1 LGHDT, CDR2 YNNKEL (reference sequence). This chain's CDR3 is CASSQLSVHEQYF. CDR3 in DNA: TGTGCCAGCAGCCAACTCAGCGTCCACGAGCAGTACTTC.

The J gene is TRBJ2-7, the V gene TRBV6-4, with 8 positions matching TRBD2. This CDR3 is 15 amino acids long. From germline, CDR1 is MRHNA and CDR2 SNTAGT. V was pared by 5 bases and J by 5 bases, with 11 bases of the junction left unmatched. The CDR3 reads CASSPSAGANHEQYF. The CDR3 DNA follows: TGTGCCAGCAGTCCCTCAGCGGGAGCTAACCACGAGCAGTACTTC.